This T cell receptor beta chain was recorded in a study of T cell repertoires in cytomegalovirus infection. Whole-study context: Indications came from public TCR beta signatures; they pointed to CMV infection and to a matching HLA type.

General study findings and limits: CMV-specific TCR beta clonotypes restricted by HLA-C dominated the ex vivo response. Of the TCR beta families, the public ones yielded a cumulative frequency that identified carriers of CMV plus the relevant HLA.

From the reads, TCRdb called clonotypes with MiXCR, one entry per CDR3 protein. This sample yields about 890,000 distinct CDR3 sequences, of which approximately 33% are seen a single time; around an eighth belongs to the top ten. In this sample, this clonotype turned up a few times. Its target is unknown. This sequence originates from a human donor in good health (CMV status not recorded). Some clones in this sample may be carry-over from other donors' samples. Sequencing used cultured CD8+ T cells from PBMCs, obtained from culture after CMV antigen stimulation.

CDR3 protein: CASKFSSGQVVSLHF. The CDR3 coding sequence is TGTGCCAGCAAGTTTTCATCGGGACAGGTTGTTTCCCTCCACTTT. The gene calls are TRBV27 and TRBJ1-6, with 8 bases aligning to TRBD1. V trimming: 7 bases; J trimming: 14 bases; junction bases outside the gene matches: 16. Germline CDR1 and CDR2: MNHEY and SMNVEV (reference sequence). This CDR3 comprises 15 residues.